A single T cell receptor (beta chain) is shown here with its context. This sample is part of a study of blood T cell repertoires in COVID-19. From germline, CDR1 is SGDLS and CDR2 YYNGEE. The V segment lost 0 bases and the J segment 6 bases; nucleotides outside the gene matches: 12. There are 16 residues in the CDR3. Per the original data handling: Estimates of nucleated cell counts were drawn from the amplification of reference gene primers. TCRdb's table, derived via immunoSEQ multiplex PCR, lists solely in-frame clones and lacks some. V, J and clone size are taken as reported in that table, and D and trimming were inferred from the DNA itself. The repertoire includes 100,000 to 150,000 clones, about 83% of them detected once, and 3.5% to 4.5% sits in the top ten.

V is TRBV9 and J is TRBJ2-7; 7 nucleotides match TRBD2. The receptor was isolated from a man in his sixties with acute or convalescent COVID-19. Material for sequencing was peripheral blood. CDR3 DNA sequence: TGTGCCAGCAGCGTAGGTCTAGCGGATGGTTTTTCCGAGCAGTACTTC. Amino acid sequence: CASSVGLADGFSEQYF.